This T cell receptor beta chain was captured in a study of T-cell memory formation after mild COVID-19. CDR3 size: 13 residues. V shed 4 bases and J 6 bases; nucleotides not matched to a gene: 5. The germline V gene encodes CDR1 SGHRS and CDR2 YFSETQ. Study-level points and caveats: Largely, contracting CD4+ clones fell within CM and EM, and contracting CD8+ clones within EMRA. Prior to infection, memory already included some responding clones, suggesting cross-reactive memory joined. Later expanders leaned CD4+, whereas clones that contracted between day 15 and 85 were balanced CD4/CD8.

A word on this clonotype: What it binds is unknown.

A 5'RACE reaction primed in the constant segment made cDNA libraries of TCR alpha and TCR beta, and these carried sample barcodes and UMIs. TCRdb re-called the 5' RACE reads with MiXCR, one entry per CDR3 protein. Here the sample spans roughly 170,000 distinct CDR3 sequences, 15% to 20% being singletons. V usage is TRBV5-1 and J usage is TRBJ1-2; 8 bases are a match to TRBD1. Sequenced sample: PBMCs or a T cell subset sorted from them (not recorded which). The TCR originated in a man in his late teens or twenties who had mild COVID-19 (a few samples of this study predate the infection). Cell type and time point are not known. The CDR3 sequence is CASSLRGPHGYTF. The CDR3 DNA reads as TGCGCCAGCAGCCTCAGGGGGCCTCATGGCTACACCTTC.